Here is one TCR beta chain with its context. This clonotype was counted ten times or more. The target of this receptor is not known. The input lacks base qualities; no much larger clone sits a single base away. For unsorted PBMC libraries, 2 million PBMCs were used after storage in RNAlater at -80 degrees C until RNA extraction. Multiple sclerosis patients were enrolled in a US clinical protocol under which disease progression was evaluated by magnetic resonance imaging. Peripheral blood was subjected to Ficoll-Hypaque density gradient centrifugation to isolate PBMCs, which were then cryopreserved in liquid nitrogen. Via the germline V gene, CDR1 is SGHDN and CDR2 FVKESK. The CDR3 holds 13 amino acids from the cysteine to the phenylalanine. CDR3 DNA only is kept here, 39 bases in frame from base 1. The trim is 0 bases for V and 13 bases for J, with a gap of 13 bases between the germline ends. The data were taken from a study of neurological immune-mediated disorders (dated by TCRdb to between 2018 and 2021). Turning to the overall study: Among the roughly 34 multiple sclerosis patients, relapsing-remitting MS accounted for some 30 and secondary progressive MS accounted for 3. The cohort included some 70 subjects: about 15 with HAM/TSP, around 34 with multiple sclerosis, and 20 or so healthy controls. The approximately 100 TCR-beta libraries included longitudinal samples, technical triplicates and paired sorted CD4+ and CD8+ T-cell subsets alongside PBMC samples. The study compared peripheral blood TCR-beta repertoires of HTLV-I-associated myelopathy (HAM/TSP) patients, multiple sclerosis patients and healthy controls using UMI-based sequencing. General conclusions and limits of the study: The highest TCR clonal expansion was observed in HAM/TSP patients, whereas the lowest was observed in MS patients, even when compared with healthy controls. The MS cluster showed no association with clinical or MRI features, and the authors stated that larger cohorts are needed. In phylogenetic analysis, the repertoires of 18 of 34 MS patients grouped into a cluster of related CDR3 sequences, which suggests a possible signature at the repertoire level. Expanded clones from different subjects shared no identical CDR3 amino acid sequences, which suggests that TCR-beta repertoires were private in all groups.

cDNA was synthesized by template-switch 5'RACE using a primer carrying a 10-nucleotide random unique molecular identifier by which each TCR transcript was tagged. Over 180 million TCR-beta sequences, covering 15-18 subjects, were produced in each sequencing run. The RNeasy kit was used for extraction of total RNA. TCR-beta VDJ regions were amplified with primers for the TCR constant region and the 5'RACE anchor, using the KAPA Real-time Library Amplification kit. Sample indexes and Illumina adaptors were added in a first PCR, after which library yield was increased in a second PCR. After Ampure bead purification, the roughly 650 bp TCR product was size-selected on a 2% E-gel SizeSelection system. Before pooling, libraries had their quality checked on a Bioanalyzer, their concentration measured with Qubit, and their quantity determined with the Kapa Library Quantification kit. An Illumina HiSeq 2500 was used to sequence the libraries paired-end at 2 x 150 bp. To increase sequence diversity, about 23-30% phiX was spiked into each library pool. The paper's data handling went like this. Quality-filtered reads were processed with the UMI-based MiGEC pipeline, which removed over 85% of raw TCR sequences during error correction. IMGT germline references were used for aligning VDJ genes, and each clonotype was defined as a unique CDR3 amino acid sequence together with its V-J genes. Clonal expansion, Shannon diversity, and CDR3 relatedness (CalcPairwiseDistances, ClusterSamples) were evaluated with VDJtools, and phylogenetic trees were built with CLCbio workbench. Expanded clones were defined as having at least 8 unique UMIs, based on coefficient-of-variation modelling across technical triplicates. TCRdb's own reprocessing of the public reads used fastp at Q25 and MiXCR and kept productive beta chains. A single entry per CDR3 protein holds the most common genes and DNA from its merged rows. The V and J calls reflect TCRdb's pipeline rather than the authors' work. The sample data list approximately 66,000 distinct CDR3 sequences, and around 3.7% of these were observed just once. The top ten constitute approximately 3.7% of the sample.

This clonotype was obtained from a man aged 35 to 55 with multiple sclerosis. The specimen sequenced was PBMCs. The chain employs TRBV14 and TRBJ2-1; D gene: possibly TRBD2, on 5 matching bases. The nucleotides read TGTGCCAGCAGCCAAGACGGGAAGGCTAATCAGTTCTTC. This gives the protein CASSQDGKANQFF.